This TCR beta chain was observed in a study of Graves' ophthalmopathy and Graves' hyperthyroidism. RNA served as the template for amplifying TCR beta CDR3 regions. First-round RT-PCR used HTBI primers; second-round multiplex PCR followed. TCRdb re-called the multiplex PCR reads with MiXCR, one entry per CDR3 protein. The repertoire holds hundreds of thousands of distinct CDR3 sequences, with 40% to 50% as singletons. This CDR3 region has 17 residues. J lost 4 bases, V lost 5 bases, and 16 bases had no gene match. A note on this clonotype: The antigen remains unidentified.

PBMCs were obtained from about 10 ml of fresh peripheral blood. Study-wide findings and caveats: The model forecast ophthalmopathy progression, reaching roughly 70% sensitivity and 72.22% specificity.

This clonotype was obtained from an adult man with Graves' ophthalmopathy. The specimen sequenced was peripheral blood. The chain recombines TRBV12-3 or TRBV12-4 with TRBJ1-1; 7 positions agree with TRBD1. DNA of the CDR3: TGTGCCAGCAGTACCCACGAGGGGGCGCGTGGTATCACTGAAGCTTTCTTT. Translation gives CASSTHEGARGITEAFF.